These 8 T cell receptor beta chains originate from one sample sequenced in a study of CD8+ T cells in alopecia areata. The sample's treatment: oral pan-JAK inhibitor, 5-10 mg twice daily. Reverse transcribed after extraction, RNA yielded cDNA as the sequencing template. TCRdb's copy holds only in-frame clones and misses some; the assay was immunoSEQ multiplex PCR. The sample has 200,000 to 250,000 clones; roughly 56% are singletons. The input for sequencing was CD4+ T cells sorted from blood, taken at week 4, from a patient treated with tofacitinib. Receptor source: a human donor with alopecia areata.

This clone was detected a few times. This chain links TRBV4-3 with TRBJ1-6; D is ambiguous. Looked up from germline, CDR1 is LGHNA and CDR2 is YSLEER. The CDR3 has 16 residues. The V and J ends lost 0 bases and 4 bases respectively, with 10 bases between them. CDR3 DNA: TGCGCCAGCAGCCAAGAGCTCGCCAGTTATAATTCACCCCTCCACTTT. This gives the protein CASSQELASYNSPLHF.

A few counts support this clone. V gene TRBV23-1 combines with J gene TRBJ2-4; no definite D call. TRBV23-1 carries the ORF label, with uncertain function. The ends were cut back, 0 bases at V and 3 bases at J, with 12 bases in the middle. The CDR3 runs to 16 residues. This CDR3 is CASSQSGTKHKNIQYF. DNA for the CDR3: TGCGCCAGCAGTCAATCGGGAACTAAGCACAAAAACATTCAGTACTTC.

This clone was counted between two and nine times. V and J are TRBV5-1 and TRBJ1-1; 10 nucleotides align to TRBD1. CDR1 is SGHRS and CDR2 is YFSETQ in the germline V gene. J gave up 0 bases and V 4 bases, and 3 bases lay outside the gene matches. The CDR3 has 15 residues. This chain's CDR3 is CASSLGTGVNTEAFF. The CDR3 bases are TGCGCCAGCAGCCTCGGGACAGGGGTGAACACTGAAGCTTTCTTT.

There are a few counts of this clone. The chain links TRBV29-1 to TRBJ2-7; possibly TRBD1 or TRBD2 for D (7 bases each). Germline CDR1 and CDR2: SQVTM and ANQGSEA. Trimming shortened V by 3 bases and J by 4 bases, and 13 bases separated the two germline ends. The CDR3 totals 13 residues. The chain's CDR3 is CSVEAQGGYEQYF. CDR3 bases: TGCAGCGTTGAGGCCCAGGGGGGGTACGAGCAGTACTTC.

The rearrangement joins TRBV11-2 to TRBJ2-1, with TRBD2 matching over 9 bases. This CDR3 is 19 amino acids long. The ends lost 2 bases at V and 0 bases at J; junction bases unmatched: 11. Germline assignment: CDR1 SGHAT and CDR2 FQNNGV. CDR3 sequence: CASSLRRLAGPSSYNEQFF. The DNA for the CDR3 is TGTGCCAGCAGCTTACGGCGGCTAGCGGGGCCGAGCTCCTACAATGAGCAGTTCTTC.

The rearrangement joins TRBV9 to TRBJ1-1, with TRBD1 matching 7 bases. This CDR3 is 17 amino acids long. J gave up 0 bases and V 0 bases, and 8 bases lay outside the gene matches. Germline loops: CDR1 SGDLS, CDR2 YYNGEE. CDR3 sequence (DNA): TGTGCCAGCAGCGTAGACCCACCGGGACAGATGAACACTGAAGCTTTCTTT. It yields the protein CASSVDPPGQMNTEAFF.

The chain couples TRBV7-2 to TRBJ2-4; D may be TRBD1 (5 bases). Germline CDR1 reads SGHTA; CDR2 reads FQGNSA. The CDR3 has 16 amino acids. With 5 bases removed from V and 7 bases from J, the gap between germline ends came to 21 bases. CDR3 loop: CASSRGDRPYLNIQYF. In nucleotides, the CDR3 is TGTGCCAGCAGCCGCGGCGACAGACCGTACCTGAACATTCAGTACTTC.

The chain links TRBV30 to TRBJ1-6; perhaps TRBD1 as D (5 bases). Trimming cost V 5 bases and J 5 bases, with 22 bases left between them. This CDR3 is built from 17 residues. CDR1 and CDR2 from the germline V gene are GTSNPN and SVGIG (reference sequence). CDR3 nucleotides: TGTGCCTGGTCCCTAGAATGGTCTCGGGGCCATAATTCACCCCTCCACTTT. This encodes CAWSLEWSRGHNSPLHF.